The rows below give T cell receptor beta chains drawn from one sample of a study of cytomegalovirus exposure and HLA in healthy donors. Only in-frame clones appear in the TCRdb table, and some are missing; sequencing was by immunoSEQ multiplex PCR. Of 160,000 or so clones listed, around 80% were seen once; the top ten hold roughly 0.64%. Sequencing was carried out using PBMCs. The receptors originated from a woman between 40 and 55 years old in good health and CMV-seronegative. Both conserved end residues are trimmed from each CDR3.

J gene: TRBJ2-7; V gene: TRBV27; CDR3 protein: ASSSPGSTGGSYEQY
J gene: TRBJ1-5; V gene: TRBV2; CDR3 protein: ASSEAIRGDQPQH
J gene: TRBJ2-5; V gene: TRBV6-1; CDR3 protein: ASSPLAGGQETQY
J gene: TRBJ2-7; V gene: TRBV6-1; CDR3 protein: ASVGAYSYEQY
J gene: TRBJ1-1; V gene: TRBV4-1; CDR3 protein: ASSQDRVKTEAF
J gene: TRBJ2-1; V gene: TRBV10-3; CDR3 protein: AISEDGRVVTSGYNEQF
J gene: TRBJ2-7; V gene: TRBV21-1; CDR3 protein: ASSNRQGSYEQY
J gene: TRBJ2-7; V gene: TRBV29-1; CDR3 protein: SVDSRQGTGSYEQY
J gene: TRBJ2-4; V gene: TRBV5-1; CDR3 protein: ASSTTVSGGAQY
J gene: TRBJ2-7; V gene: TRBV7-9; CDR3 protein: ASSPGDRVSYEQY
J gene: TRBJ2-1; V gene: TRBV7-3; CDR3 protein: ASSLRLDNEQF
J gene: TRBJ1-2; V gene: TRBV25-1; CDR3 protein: ASSPANRGDYGYT
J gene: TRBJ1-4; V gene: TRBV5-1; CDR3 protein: ASRADRGPHEKLF
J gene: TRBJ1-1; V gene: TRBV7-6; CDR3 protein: ASSASRGDRREAF
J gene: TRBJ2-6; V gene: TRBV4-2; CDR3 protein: ASSQNTGGAGANVLT
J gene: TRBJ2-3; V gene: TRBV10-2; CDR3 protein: ASSEPSGGTDTQY
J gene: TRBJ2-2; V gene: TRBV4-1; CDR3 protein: ASSQYRERTGELF
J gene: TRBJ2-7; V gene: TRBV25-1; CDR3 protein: ASSPLRDSSYEQY
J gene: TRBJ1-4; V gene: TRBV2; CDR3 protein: ASRDLRQGDEKLF
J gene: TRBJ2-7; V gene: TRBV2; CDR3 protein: ASSEGTGGVSVEQY
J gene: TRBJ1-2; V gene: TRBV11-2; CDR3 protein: ASSLEEWGYT
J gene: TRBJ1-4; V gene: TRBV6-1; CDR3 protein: ASCLSGEKLF
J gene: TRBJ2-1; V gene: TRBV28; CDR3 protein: ASSLPGGGEQF
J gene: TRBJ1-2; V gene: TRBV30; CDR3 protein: AFQKPRYGYT
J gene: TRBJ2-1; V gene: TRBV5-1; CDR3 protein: ASSLAPSGGYNEQF
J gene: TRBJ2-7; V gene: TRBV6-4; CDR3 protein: ASSPPGGLYEQY
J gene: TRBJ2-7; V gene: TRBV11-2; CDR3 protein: ASSSIPQGRSYEQY
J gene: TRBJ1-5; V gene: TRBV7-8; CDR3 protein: ASSSDRGPGQPQH
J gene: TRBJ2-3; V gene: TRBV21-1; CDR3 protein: ASSKVERQGGLAGATDTQY
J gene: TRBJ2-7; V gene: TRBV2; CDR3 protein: ASSAAGGPYEQY
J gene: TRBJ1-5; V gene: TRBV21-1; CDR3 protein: ANFVQGRSNQPQH
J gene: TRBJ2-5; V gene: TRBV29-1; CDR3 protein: SVSGSQETQY
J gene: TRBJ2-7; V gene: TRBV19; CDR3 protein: ASSMVGTSGSEQY
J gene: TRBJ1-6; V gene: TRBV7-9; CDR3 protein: ASSLAGQSNSPLH
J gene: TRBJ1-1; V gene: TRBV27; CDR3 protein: ASSRTLRGTEAF
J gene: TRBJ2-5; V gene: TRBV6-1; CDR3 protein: ASSGTVRGETQY
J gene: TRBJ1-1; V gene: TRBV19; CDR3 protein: ASSQVRGTEAF
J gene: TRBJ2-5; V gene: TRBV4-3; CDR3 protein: ASSQEGGAGEQY
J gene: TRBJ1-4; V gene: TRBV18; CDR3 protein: ASSPDRPSTNEKLF
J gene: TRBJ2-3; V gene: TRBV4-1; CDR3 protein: ASSRDIAGGADTQY
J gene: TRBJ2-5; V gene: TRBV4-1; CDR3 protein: ASSQVLSGGEETQY
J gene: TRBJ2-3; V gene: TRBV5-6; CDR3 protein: ASSSGLAGGMQY
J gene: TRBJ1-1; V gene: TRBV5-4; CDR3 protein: ASSGTVNTEAF
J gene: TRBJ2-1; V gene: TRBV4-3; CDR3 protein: ASSQDQGLGSYNEQF
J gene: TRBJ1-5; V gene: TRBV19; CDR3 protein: ASSTPVGGNQPQH
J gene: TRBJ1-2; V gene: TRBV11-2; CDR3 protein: ASSFRQGGDYGYT
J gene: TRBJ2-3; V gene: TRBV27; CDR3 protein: ASSLSRTDTQY
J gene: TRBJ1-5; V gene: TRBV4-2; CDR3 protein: ASSQEGGVGQPQH